Listed here is a single T cell receptor beta chain. TCRdb keeps only in-frame clones here, not all; method: immunoSEQ multiplex PCR. The sample carries 76,000 or so clones, less than 90% recorded once. The data derive from a study of OX40 agonist ivuxolimab in advanced cancers. The V end lost 2 bases, the J end lost 7 bases, and 8 bases lay between the germline ends. Germline V gene lookup returns CDR1 MNHNY and CDR2 SVGAGI (reference sequence). The CDR3 runs 13 residues. The source was CD4+ or CD8+ T cells sorted from blood, collected in a trial of the OX40 agonist ivuxolimab. The clonotype originates from an adult with an advanced solid tumor such as melanoma, head and neck, liver or kidney cancer. The rearrangement joins TRBV6-6 to TRBJ1-4; no definite D call. CDR3 nucleotides: TGTGCCAGCAGTTACCTCCATCTTGAAAAACTGTTTTTT. Translating gives CASSYLHLEKLFF.